The 5 T cell receptor beta chains below all came from one sample that was sequenced in a study of beta chain features in type 1 diabetes. Broader study findings: Type 1 diabetes patients had TCRB CDR3s that were shorter (moderately but significantly so) in all four CD4+ subsets.

For these receptors, no antigen is known. Sequenced material consisted of expressed TCRB transcripts (all of the isolated RNA was reverse transcribed). Here immunoSEQ multiplex PCR was the method, and the copy in TCRdb shows in-frame clones only, minus some. Altogether hundreds of thousands of clones are present, roughly 13% being singletons, with the ten largest covering 0.0095% to 0.011%. The sequencing input was naive CD4+ T cells from blood. These receptors were obtained from a woman aged 18-30 years with type 1 diabetes.

In DNA, the CDR3 is TGTGCCAGCAGTCCCCTACGGAGGGTCCACAATGAGCAGTTCTTC. This translates into CASSPLRRVHNEQFF. The chain uses TRBV6-5 and TRBJ2-1; possibly TRBD2 for D (6 bases). CDR1 and CDR2 (germline): MNHEY, SVGAGI. The CDR3 consists of 15 residues. Trimming took 5 bases from V and 5 from J, leaving 16 bases between them.

The chain combines TRBV6-5 with TRBJ2-4, with 8 bases lining up with TRBD1. Germline V lookup: CDR1 MNHEY, CDR2 SVGAGI. The V gene end was trimmed by 6 bases and the J gene end by 11 bases; junction bases not matched to a gene: 9. The CDR3 has 13 amino acids. CDR3: CASSPTGVGVQYF. The CDR3, as DNA: TGTGCCAGCAGCCCGACAGGGGTAGGGGTTCAGTACTTC.

This clone has a handful of counts. V is TRBV7-2 and J is TRBJ2-4; D perhaps matches TRBD2 (6 bases). Germline assignment: CDR1 SGHTA and CDR2 FQGNSA. The CDR3 runs 14 residues. Trimming took off 2 bases at V and 6 bases at J, with 11 bases between the two ends. CDR3: CASSLRLDLNIQYF. The CDR3 coding sequence is TGTGCCAGCAGCTTAAGACTAGACCTAAACATTCAGTACTTC.

The chain uses TRBV5-1 and TRBJ2-7, with 9 bases identical to TRBD1. V lost 4 bases to trimming and J lost 5 bases; unmatched junction nucleotides: 7. The CDR3 has 14 residues. Germline V gene sequence: CDR1 SGHRS, CDR2 YFSETQ. For the CDR3, the DNA is TGCGCCAGCAGCCGCCGGACAGGGGAGGACGAGCAGTACTTC. Protein: CASSRRTGEDEQYF.

This clone has more than one count but fewer than ten. This sequence joins TRBV6-5 and TRBJ2-7; possible D gene TRBD2, 5 bases. In germline, CDR1 is MNHEY, CDR2 SVGAGI. V was cut by 2 bases and J by 1 base, with 15 bases left in between. This CDR3 comprises 16 residues. CDR3 nucleotide sequence: TGTGCCAGCAGTTACGCTTACCCGCCGGGGTCCTACGAGCAGTACTTC. As protein: CASSYAYPPGSYEQYF.